This T cell receptor (beta chain) was obtained from a study of a mutant IDH1 vaccine in newly diagnosed glioma. About the study: Vaccinations, eight in total, occurred in weeks 1, 3, 5, 7, 11, 15, 19, 23. With temozolomide cycles, or 4-6 weeks after radiotherapy alone, vaccination was started. Of the patients given treatment, roughly 62% were male and 37.5% were female, and a mean age of approximately 37 years was recorded. Regarding the study as a whole: The vaccine induced immune responses, and these occurred in about 95% of patients.

Notes on this clone: Its antigen is unidentified.

This CDR3 spans 16 amino acids. Per the germline V gene, CDR1 is MNHEY and CDR2 is SMNVEV (reference sequence). Trimming shortened V by 6 bases and J by 3 bases, and 20 bases separated the two germline ends. Produced via immunoSEQ multiplex PCR; TCRdb's table is partial and in-frame only. The data hold around 28,000 clones, with around 80% observed a single time. Regarding time point: week 23, last vaccination. Topical imiquimod accompanied each vaccine dose, which consisted of 300 ug of mutant IDH1 20-mer peptide. The chain carries TRBV27 and TRBJ1-1, with D perhaps TRBD1 (6 bases). The sequence was collected from a woman between 25 and 40 years old with glioma. This material consisted of PBMCs, taken from a glioma patient whose treatment included an IDH1 peptide vaccine. CDR3 sequence: CASSPEGLGGYTEAFF. The CDR3 nucleotides are TGTGCCAGCAGCCCTGAGGGGTTGGGGGGCTACACTGAAGCTTTCTTT.